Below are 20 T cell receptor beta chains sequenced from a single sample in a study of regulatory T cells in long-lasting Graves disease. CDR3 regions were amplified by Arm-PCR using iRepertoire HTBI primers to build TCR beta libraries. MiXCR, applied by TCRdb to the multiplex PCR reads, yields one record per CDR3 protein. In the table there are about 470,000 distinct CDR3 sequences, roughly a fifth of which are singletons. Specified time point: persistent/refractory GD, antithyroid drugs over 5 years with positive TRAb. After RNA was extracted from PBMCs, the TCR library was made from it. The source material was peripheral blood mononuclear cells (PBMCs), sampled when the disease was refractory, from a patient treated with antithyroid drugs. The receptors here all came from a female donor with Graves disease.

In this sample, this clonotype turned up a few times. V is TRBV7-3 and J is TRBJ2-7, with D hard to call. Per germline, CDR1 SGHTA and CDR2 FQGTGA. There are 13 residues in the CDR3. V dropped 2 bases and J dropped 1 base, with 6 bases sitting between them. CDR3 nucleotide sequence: TGTGCCAGCAGCTTACTACAATCCTACGAGCAGTACTTC. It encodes CASSLLQSYEQYF.

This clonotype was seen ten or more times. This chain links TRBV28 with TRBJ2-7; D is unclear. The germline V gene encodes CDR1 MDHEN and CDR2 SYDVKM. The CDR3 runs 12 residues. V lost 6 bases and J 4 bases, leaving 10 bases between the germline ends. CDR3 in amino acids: CASSPSEYEQYF. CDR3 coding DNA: TGTGCCAGCAGCCCCTCAGAATACGAGCAGTACTTC. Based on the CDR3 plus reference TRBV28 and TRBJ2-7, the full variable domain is DVKVTQSSRYLVKRTGEKVFLECVQDMDHENMFWYRQDPGLGLRLIYFSYDVKMKEKGDIPEGYSVSREKKERFSLILESASTNQTSMYLCASSPSEYEQYFGPGTRLTVT.

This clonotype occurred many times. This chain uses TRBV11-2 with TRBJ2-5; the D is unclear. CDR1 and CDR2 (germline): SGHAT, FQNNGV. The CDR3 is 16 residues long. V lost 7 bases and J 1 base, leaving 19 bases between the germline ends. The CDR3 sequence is CASTPLFGDGQETQYF. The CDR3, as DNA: TGTGCCAGCACCCCGCTGTTTGGCGATGGCCAAGAGACCCAGTACTTC.

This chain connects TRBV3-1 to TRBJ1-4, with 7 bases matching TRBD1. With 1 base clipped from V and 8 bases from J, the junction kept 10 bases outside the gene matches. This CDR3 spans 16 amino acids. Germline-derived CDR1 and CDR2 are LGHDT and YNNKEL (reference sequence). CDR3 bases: TGTGCCAGCAGCCAAGCCCGGACAGGAATGAACGAAAAACTGTTTTTT. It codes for CASSQARTGMNEKLFF. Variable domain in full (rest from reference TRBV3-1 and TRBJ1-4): DTAVSQTPKYLVTQMGNDKSIKCEQNLGHDTMYWYKQDSKKFLKIMFSYNNKELIINETVPNRFSPKSPDKAHLNLHINSLELGDSAVYFCASSQARTGMNEKLFFGSGTQLSVL.

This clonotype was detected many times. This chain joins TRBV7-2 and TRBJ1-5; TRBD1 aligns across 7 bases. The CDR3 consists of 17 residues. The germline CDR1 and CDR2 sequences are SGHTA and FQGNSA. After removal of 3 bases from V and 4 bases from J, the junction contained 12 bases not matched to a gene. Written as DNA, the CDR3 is TGTGCCAGCAGCTTGGGACCGACAGGGCGGCGGAATCAGCCCCAGCATTTT. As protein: CASSLGPTGRRNQPQHF.

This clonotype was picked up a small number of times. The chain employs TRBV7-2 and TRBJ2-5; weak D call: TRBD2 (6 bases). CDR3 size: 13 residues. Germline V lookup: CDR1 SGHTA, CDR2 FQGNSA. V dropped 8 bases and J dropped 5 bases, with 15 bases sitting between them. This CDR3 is CASGGSLGETQYF. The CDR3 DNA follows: TGTGCCAGCGGAGGGAGCCTGGGGGAGACCCAGTACTTC.

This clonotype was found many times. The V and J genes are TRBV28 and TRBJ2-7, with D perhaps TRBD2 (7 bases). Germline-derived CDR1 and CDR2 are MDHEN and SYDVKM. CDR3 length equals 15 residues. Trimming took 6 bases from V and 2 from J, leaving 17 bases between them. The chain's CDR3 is CASSRGASAPYEQYF. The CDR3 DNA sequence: TGTGCCAGCAGCCGGGGGGCTAGCGCCCCCTACGAGCAGTACTTC.

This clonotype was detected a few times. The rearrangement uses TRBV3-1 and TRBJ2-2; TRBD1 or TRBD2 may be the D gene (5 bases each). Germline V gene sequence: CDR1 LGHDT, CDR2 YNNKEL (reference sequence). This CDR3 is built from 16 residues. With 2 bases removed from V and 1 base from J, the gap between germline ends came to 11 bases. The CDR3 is CASSQSGALNTGELFF. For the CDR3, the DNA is TGTGCCAGCAGCCAATCCGGGGCGCTGAACACCGGGGAGCTGTTTTTT.

CDR3 sequence reads: CASSFGAGPSNQPQHF. For the CDR3, the DNA is TGTGCCAGCAGCTTCGGTGCAGGCCCTAGCAATCAGCCCCAGCATTTT. The V call is TRBV7-9, the J call TRBJ1-5; D gene ambiguous. V lost 3 bases and J lost 0, with 12 bases in between. CDR3 length: 16 amino acids. The germline V gene has CDR1 SEHNR and CDR2 FQNEAQ (reference sequence).

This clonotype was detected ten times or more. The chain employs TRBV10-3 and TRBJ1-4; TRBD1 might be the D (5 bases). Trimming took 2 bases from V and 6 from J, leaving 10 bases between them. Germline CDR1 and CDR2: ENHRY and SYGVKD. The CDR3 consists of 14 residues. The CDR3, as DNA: TGTGCCATCAGTGAGCGGGGGGTGTATGAAAAACTGTTTTTT. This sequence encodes CAISERGVYEKLFF.

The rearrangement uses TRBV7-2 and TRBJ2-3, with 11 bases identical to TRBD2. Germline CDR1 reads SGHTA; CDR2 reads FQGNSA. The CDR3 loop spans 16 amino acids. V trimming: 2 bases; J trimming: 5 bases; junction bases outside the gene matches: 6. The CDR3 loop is CASSLFSGRAKDTQYF. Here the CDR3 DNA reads TGTGCCAGCAGCTTATTTAGCGGGAGGGCTAAAGATACGCAGTATTTT.

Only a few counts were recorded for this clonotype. The CDR3 region has the DNA TGCGCCAGTATAACCTTCGAAAAACTGTTTTTT. Translated: CASITFEKLFF. The chain recombines TRBV5-1 with TRBJ1-4, with unresolved D. Deletions cut 8 bases from V and 8 bases from J, with 10 bases between. CDR3 length equals 11 residues. The germline CDR1 and CDR2 sequences are SGHRS and YFSETQ.

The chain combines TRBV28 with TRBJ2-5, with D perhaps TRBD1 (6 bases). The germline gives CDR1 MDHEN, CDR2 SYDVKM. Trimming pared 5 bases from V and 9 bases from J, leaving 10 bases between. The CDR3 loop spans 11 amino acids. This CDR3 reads CASSKPGAQYF. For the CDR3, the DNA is TGTGCCAGCAGTAAGCCAGGGGCCCAGTACTTC.

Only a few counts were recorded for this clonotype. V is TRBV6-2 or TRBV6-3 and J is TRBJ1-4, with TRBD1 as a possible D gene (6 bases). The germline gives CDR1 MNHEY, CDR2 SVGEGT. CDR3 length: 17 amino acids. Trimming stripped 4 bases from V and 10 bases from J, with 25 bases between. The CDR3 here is CASSSAQPGHPSGKLFF. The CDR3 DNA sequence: TGTGCCAGCAGTTCTGCCCAACCGGGACACCCATCGGGAAAACTGTTTTTT.

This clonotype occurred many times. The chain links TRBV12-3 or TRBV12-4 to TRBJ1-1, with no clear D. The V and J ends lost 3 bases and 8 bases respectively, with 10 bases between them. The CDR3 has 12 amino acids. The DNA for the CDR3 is TGTGCCAGCAGTTTTTATCGGGGAGAAGCTTTCTTT. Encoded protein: CASSFYRGEAFF.

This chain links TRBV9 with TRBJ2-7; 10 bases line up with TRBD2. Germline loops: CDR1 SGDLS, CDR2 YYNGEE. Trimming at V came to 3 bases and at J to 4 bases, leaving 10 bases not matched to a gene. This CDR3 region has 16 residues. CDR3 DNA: TGTGCCAGCAGCGGACCGAGGCTAGCGGGAGTGTACGAGCAGTACTTC. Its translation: CASSGPRLAGVYEQYF.

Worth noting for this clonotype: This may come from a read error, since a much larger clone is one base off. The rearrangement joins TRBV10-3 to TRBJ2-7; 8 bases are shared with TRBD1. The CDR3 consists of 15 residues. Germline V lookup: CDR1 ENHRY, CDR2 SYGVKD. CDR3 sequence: CAISGVGQGPNERYF. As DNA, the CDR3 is TGTGCCATCAGTGGGGTCGGACAGGGTCCCAACGAGCGGTACTTC.

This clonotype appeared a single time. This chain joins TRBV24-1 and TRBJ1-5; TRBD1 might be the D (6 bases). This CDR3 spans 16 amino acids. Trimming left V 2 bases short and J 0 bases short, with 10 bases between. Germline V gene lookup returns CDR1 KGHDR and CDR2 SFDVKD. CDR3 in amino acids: CATSDSRTDSNQPQHF. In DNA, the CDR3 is TGTGCCACCAGTGATTCACGGACAGATAGCAATCAGCCCCAGCATTTT.

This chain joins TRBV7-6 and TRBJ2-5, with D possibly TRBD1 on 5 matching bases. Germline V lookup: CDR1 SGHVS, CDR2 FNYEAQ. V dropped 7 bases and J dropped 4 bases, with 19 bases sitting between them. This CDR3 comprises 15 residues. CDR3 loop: CASNENGQGSETQYF. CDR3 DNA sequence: TGTGCCAGCAATGAAAACGGGCAGGGATCAGAGACCCAGTACTTC.

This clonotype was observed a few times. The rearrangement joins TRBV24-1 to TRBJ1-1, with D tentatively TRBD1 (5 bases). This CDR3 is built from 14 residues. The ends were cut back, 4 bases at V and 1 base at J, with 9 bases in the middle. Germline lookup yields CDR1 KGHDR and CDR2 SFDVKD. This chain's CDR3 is CATSDSGANTEAFF. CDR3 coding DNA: TGTGCCACCAGTGACTCCGGGGCGAACACTGAAGCTTTCTTT.